One and the same sample provided the 14 T cell receptor beta chains below, sequenced in a study of early stage breast cancer tumors. The table came from immunoSEQ multiplex PCR; TCRdb's copy has only in-frame clones and leaves some out. Of tens of thousands of clones listed, about two thirds were seen once; the top ten hold roughly 7.9%. Input material: blood. Source of these receptors: a person between 50 and 60 years old with breast cancer.

This clone showed up just a few times. The chain is built from TRBV4-3 and TRBJ1-2, with TRBD1 matching 7 bases. The CDR3 sequence is 14 residues long. Germline V gene sequence: CDR1 LGHNA, CDR2 YSLEER. Losses at the gene ends were 5 bases for V and 4 bases for J; bases not matched to a gene: 7. In DNA form, the CDR3 reads TGCGCCAGCAGCTTTAGGACAGGTCCCTATGGCTACACCTTC. This sequence encodes CASSFRTGPYGYTF.

The V and J genes are TRBV5-6 and TRBJ1-5; D is undetermined. Deletions cut 0 bases from V and 9 bases from J, with 10 bases between. Germline V lookup: CDR1 SGHDT, CDR2 YYEEEE. The CDR3 is made up of 13 amino acids. The CDR3 sequence is CASSLGISGPQHF. CDR3 in DNA: TGTGCCAGCAGCTTGGGGATCAGCGGGCCCCAGCATTTT.

This chain connects TRBV5-1 to TRBJ1-4, with TRBD1 identical over 10 bases. Germline CDR1 reads SGHRS; CDR2 reads YFSETQ. Losses at the gene ends were 0 bases for V and 12 bases for J; bases not matched to a gene: 8. The CDR3 totals 15 residues. CDR3 DNA: TGCGCCAGCAGCTTGGCGGTGGGACAGGGGACGGAACTGTTTTTT. It is translated as CASSLAVGQGTELFF. Full variable domain (remainder filled in from reference TRBV5-1 and TRBJ1-4): KAGVTQTPRYLIKTRGQQVTLSCSPISGHRSVSWYQQTPGQGLQFLFEYFSETQRNKGNFPGRFSGRQFSNSRSEMNVSTLELGDSALYLCASSLAVGQGTELFFGSGTQLSVL.

This clone has a handful of counts. The chain is built from TRBV28 and TRBJ1-1, with 8 positions matching TRBD1. This CDR3 is built from 12 residues. Per germline, CDR1 MDHEN and CDR2 SYDVKM. The CDR3 sequence is CVTGAVNTEAFF. CDR3 DNA sequence: TGTGTGACAGGGGCGGTGAACACTGAAGCTTTCTTT.

In its sample, this clone was seen once. The rearrangement links TRBV7-9 to TRBJ2-7, with D possibly being TRBD1 (6 bases). CDR1 and CDR2 (germline): SEHNR, FQNEAQ (reference sequence). V was cut by 8 bases and J by 6 bases, with 20 bases left in between. CDR3 length: 14 amino acids. CDR3 sequence: CASARTEARPEQYF. In nucleotides, the CDR3 is TGTGCCAGCGCTAGGACAGAGGCCCGACCCGAGCAGTACTTC.

The gene calls are TRBV6-1 and TRBJ1-4; TRBD1 is a possible D gene (6 bases). CDR3 length equals 14 residues. The V gene lost 1 base and the J gene lost 7 bases, with 10 bases spanning the gap. The V gene's germline CDR1 is MNHNS and CDR2 SASEGT. The CDR3 DNA is TGTGCCAGCAGTGAAGGGACAGTCCTTGAAAAACTGTTTTTT. The encoded protein is CASSEGTVLEKLFF.

The V call is TRBV6-1, the J call TRBJ2-7; D is possibly TRBD2 (6 bases). Trimming took off 4 bases at V and 0 bases at J, with 10 bases between the two ends. The germline V gene has CDR1 MNHNS and CDR2 SASEGT. The CDR3 contains 14 residues. The DNA of the CDR3 is TGTGCCAGCAGTGCGGGACTGCACTCCTACGAGCAGTACTTC. Its protein is CASSAGLHSYEQYF.

V is TRBV5-5 and J is TRBJ2-6; tentatively, D is TRBD1 (6 bases). CDR1 SGHKS and CDR2 YYEKEE come from the germline V gene (reference sequence). Trimming cost V 4 bases and J 2 bases, with 7 bases left between them. The CDR3 is 14 amino acids. CDR3 nucleotide sequence: TGTGCCAGCAGCGGACAGACTGGGGCCAACGTCCTGACTTTC. Its protein product is CASSGQTGANVLTF.

The J gene is TRBJ1-3, the V gene TRBV7-9; D possibly corresponds to TRBD1 (5 bases). This CDR3 has 16 residues. V lost 1 base to trimming and J lost 2 bases, with 12 bases between them. From germline, CDR1 is SEHNR and CDR2 FQNEAQ (reference sequence). CDR3 sequence: CASSLDPREPGNTIYF. In nucleotides, the CDR3 is TGTGCCAGCAGCTTAGATCCCAGGGAACCTGGAAACACCATATATTTT.

V gene TRBV12-1 combines with J gene TRBJ1-1; the table's TRBD1 call for D was not verified on the DNA. TRBV12-1 corresponds to a pseudogene. The CDR3 has 17 amino acids. The CDR3 sequence is CASSLKPGQGSNTEAFF. The CDR3 DNA sequence: TGTGCCAGCAGTTTAAAACCGGGACAGGGGTCGAACACTGAAGCTTTCTTT.

The chain recombines TRBV6-1 with TRBJ2-5, with D hard to call. The CDR3 length is 15 residues. Germline V gene data show CDR1 as MNHNS and CDR2 as SASEGT. V shed 0 bases and J shed 2 bases, with 10 bases lying between them. The CDR3 is CASSEAYGSQETQYF. As DNA, the CDR3 is TGTGCCAGCAGTGAAGCATACGGGTCTCAAGAGACCCAGTACTTC.

The gene calls are TRBV30 and TRBJ1-4; D not resolved. The germline V gene has CDR1 GTSNPN and CDR2 SVGIG (reference sequence). The CDR3 spans 11 residues. With 3 bases removed from V and 6 bases from J, the gap between germline ends came to 5 bases. The CDR3 DNA follows: TGTGCCTGGAGGGGAGATGAAAAACTGTTTTTT. It yields the protein CAWRGDEKLFF.

This clone was counted between two and nine times. This rearrangement joins TRBV19 to TRBJ1-1; D not resolved. The ends were cut back, 5 bases at V and 0 bases at J, with 7 bases in the middle. The germline V gene has CDR1 LNHDA and CDR2 SQIVND (reference sequence). There are 13 residues in the CDR3. The CDR3 loop is CASSALVNTEAFF. Here the CDR3 DNA reads TGTGCCAGTAGTGCACTAGTGAACACTGAAGCTTTCTTT.

This clone has a single count. The chain has TRBV5-8 and TRBJ2-5; D might be TRBD1 (6 bases). The germline V gene has CDR1 SGHTS and CDR2 YDEGEE. Trimming removed 9 bases at V and 2 bases at J, with 14 bases between. The CDR3 covers 13 residues. CDR3 sequence (DNA): TGTGCCAACCCGAAGGGGGTACAAGAGACCCAGTACTTC. Amino acid sequence: CANPKGVQETQYF. Combining the CDR3 with reference TRBV5-8 and TRBJ2-5 gives the whole variable domain EAGVTQSPTHLIKTRGQQATLRCSPISGHTSVYWYQQALGLGLQFLLWYDEGEERNRGNFPPRFSGRQFPNYSSELNVNALELEDSALYLCANPKGVQETQYFGPGTRLLVL.